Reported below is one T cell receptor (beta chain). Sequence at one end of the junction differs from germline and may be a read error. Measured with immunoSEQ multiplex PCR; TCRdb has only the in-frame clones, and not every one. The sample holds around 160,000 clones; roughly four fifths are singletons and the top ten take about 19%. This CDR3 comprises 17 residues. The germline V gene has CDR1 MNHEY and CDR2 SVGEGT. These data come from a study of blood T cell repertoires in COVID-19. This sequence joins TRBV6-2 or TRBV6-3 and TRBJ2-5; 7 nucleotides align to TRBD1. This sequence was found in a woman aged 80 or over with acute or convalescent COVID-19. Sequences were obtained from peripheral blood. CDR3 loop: CASNYQKRGGPQETQYF. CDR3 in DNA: TGTGCCAGCAATTACCAGAAGCGAGGGGGCCCCCAAGAGACCCAGTACTTC.